This TCR beta chain was observed in a study of cytomegalovirus exposure and HLA in healthy donors. Study context: Around 86 million unique TCRs, all from HLA-typed donors, were included in an early release of the data. Study-wide results and caveats: The study dropped some indistinguishable V segments, TRBV6-2 and TRBV6-3 among them. The listing of 150 to 200 TCR beta chains classed them as cytomegalovirus-associated.

Researchers ran the PCR with 60 Vbeta and 13 Jbeta primers. TCRdb's copy holds only in-frame clones and misses some; the assay was immunoSEQ multiplex PCR. The data contain approximately 140,000 clones, roughly 85% of them seen just once; the ten biggest clones take up roughly 1.1%. This cohort consisted of healthy bone marrow donors. Points on this clone: The antigen is undetermined.

This CDR3 region has 15 residues. The receptor was derived from a boy between 10 and 17 years old in good health and CMV-seronegative. Sequences were obtained from PBMCs. V is TRBV1 and J is TRBJ2-7; TRBD1 is the table's D call, not checked against the DNA. TRBV1 has pseudogene status. The CDR3 bases are TGCACCAGCAGCCAAGATAAGACAGGCCCCTACGAGCAGTACTTC. Translated, it gives CTSSQDKTGPYEQYF.